The sequence of this TCR beta chain was determined in a study of T cells after yellow fever vaccination. MiXCR was run by TCRdb on the 5' RACE reads, yielding one entry per CDR3 protein. Counted here are under 600,000 distinct CDR3 sequences, approximately 12% occurring once; the ten biggest clones make up 11% to 15%. Trimming took 6 bases from V and 2 from J; bases not matched to a gene: 6. Germline CDR1 reads MNHNS; CDR2 reads SASEGT. CDR3 length: 14 residues. The receptor's source is a man in his thirties or forties who received the YFV17D yellow fever vaccine. The chain carries TRBV6-1 and TRBJ2-7; 8 positions match TRBD2. Sample: PBMCs, taken on the day of the yellow fever booster vaccination. As DNA, the CDR3 is TGTGCCAGCAGCGCGGGACTAGACCCCTACGAGCAGTACTTC. This sequence encodes CASSAGLDPYEQYF.